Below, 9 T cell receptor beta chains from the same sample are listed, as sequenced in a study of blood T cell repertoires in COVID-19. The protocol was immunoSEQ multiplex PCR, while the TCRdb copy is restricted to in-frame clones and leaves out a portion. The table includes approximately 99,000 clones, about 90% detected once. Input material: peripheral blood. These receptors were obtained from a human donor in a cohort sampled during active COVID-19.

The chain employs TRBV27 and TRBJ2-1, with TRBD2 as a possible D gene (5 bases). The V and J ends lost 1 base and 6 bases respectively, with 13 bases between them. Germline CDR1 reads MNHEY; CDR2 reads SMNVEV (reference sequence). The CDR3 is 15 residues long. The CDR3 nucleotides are TGTGCCAGCAGTTTATTTTCTAGCTTGGGCAATGAGCAGTTCTTC. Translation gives CASSLFSSLGNEQFF.

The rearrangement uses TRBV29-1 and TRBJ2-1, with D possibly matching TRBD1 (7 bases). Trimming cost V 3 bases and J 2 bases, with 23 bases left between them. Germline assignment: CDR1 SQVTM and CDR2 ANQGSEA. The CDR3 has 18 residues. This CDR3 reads CSVEGTARLRGTYNEQFF. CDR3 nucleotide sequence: TGCAGCGTTGAGGGGACAGCCAGACTCCGGGGGACCTACAATGAGCAGTTCTTC.

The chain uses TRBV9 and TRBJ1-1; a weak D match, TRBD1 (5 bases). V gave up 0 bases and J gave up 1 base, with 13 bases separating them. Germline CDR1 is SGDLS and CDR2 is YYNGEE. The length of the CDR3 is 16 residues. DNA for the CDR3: TGTGCCAGCAGCGTAGGGTTGGGGCCCTCGAACACTGAAGCTTTCTTT. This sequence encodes CASSVGLGPSNTEAFF.

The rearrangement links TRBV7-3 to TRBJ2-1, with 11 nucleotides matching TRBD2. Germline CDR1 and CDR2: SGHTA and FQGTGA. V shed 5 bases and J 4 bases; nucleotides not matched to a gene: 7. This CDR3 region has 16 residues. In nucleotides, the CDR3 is TGTGCCAGCAGCCCGTCCGGGACTAGCGGATACAATGAGCAGTTCTTC. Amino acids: CASSPSGTSGYNEQFF.

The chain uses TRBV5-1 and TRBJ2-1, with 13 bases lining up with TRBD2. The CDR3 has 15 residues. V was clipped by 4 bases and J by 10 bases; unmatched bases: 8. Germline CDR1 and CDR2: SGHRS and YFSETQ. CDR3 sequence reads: CASSRGTSGIEEQFF. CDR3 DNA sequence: TGCGCCAGCAGCCGGGGGACTAGCGGGATCGAGGAGCAGTTCTTC.

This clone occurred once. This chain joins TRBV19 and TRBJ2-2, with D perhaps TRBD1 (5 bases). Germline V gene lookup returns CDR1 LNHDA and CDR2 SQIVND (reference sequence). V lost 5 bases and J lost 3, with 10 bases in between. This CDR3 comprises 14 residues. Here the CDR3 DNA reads TGTGCCAGTAGTGAACAGGTAGACACCGGGGAGCTGTTTTTT. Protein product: CASSEQVDTGELFF.

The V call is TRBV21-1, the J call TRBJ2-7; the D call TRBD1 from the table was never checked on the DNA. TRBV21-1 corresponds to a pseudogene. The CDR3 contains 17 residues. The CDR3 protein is CASSKAGGQQHSYEQYF. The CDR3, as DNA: TGTGCCAGCAGCAAAGCAGGGGGACAGCAGCACTCCTACGAGCAGTACTTC.

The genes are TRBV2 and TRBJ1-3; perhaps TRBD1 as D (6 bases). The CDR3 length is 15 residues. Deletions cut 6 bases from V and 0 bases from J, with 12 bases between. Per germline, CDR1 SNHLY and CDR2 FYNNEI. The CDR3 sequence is CASRAGQYSGNTIYF. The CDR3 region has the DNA TGTGCCAGCAGGGCAGGACAGTACTCTGGAAACACCATATATTTT.

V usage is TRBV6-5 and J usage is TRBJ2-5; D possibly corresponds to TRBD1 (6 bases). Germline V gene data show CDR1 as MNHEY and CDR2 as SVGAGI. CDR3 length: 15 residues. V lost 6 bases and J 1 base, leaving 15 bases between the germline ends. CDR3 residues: CASRGDTLRQETQYF. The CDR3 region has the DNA TGTGCCAGCAGGGGGGACACGCTCCGCCAAGAGACCCAGTACTTC.